This entry concerns a single T cell receptor (beta chain). This entry belongs to a study of CD8 T cells in Susac syndrome. The RNA input was about 0.5 to 1 ug, and it was reverse transcribed with random hexamers. TCRdb reprocessed the immunoSEQ multiplex PCR reads with MiXCR, giving one entry per CDR3 protein. The sample carries about 66,000 distinct CDR3 sequences, roughly 94% recorded once. What was sequenced was CD8+ T cells from PBMCs. This clonotype originated in a human donor with multiple sclerosis.

CDR3: CSARGEQPYEQYF. The CDR3 coding sequence is TGCAGTGCTAGAGGGGAGCAGCCCTACGAGCAGTACTTC. This chain links TRBV20-1 with TRBJ2-7; D is perhaps TRBD2 (5 bases). The CDR3 spans 13 residues. V was trimmed by 1 base and J by 2 bases, leaving 9 bases between them. Germline V gives CDR1 DFQATT, CDR2 SNEGSKA (reference sequence).